Below are 20 T cell receptor beta chains sequenced from a single sample in a study of control samples from healthy donors and cancer patients. Sequenced by immunoSEQ multiplex PCR; TCRdb stores in-frame clones only, minus some. The table has 82,000 or so clones, 90% to 95% seen once; the top ten hold less than 6%. The sequenced sample was blood. Receptors were obtained from a woman aged 18-29 years in good health.

J is TRBJ2-3 and V is TRBV6-2 or TRBV6-3, with D tentatively TRBD1 (7 bases). Germline CDR1 and CDR2: MNHEY and SVGEGT. Trimming took off 5 bases at V and 6 bases at J, with 21 bases between the two ends. This CDR3 spans 16 amino acids. CDR3 in DNA: TGTGCCAGCAGTACTTCCAGGGGGGCTAAGGGCGATACGCAGTATTTT. Its protein is CASSTSRGAKGDTQYF.

This clone showed up just once. J is TRBJ1-4 and V is TRBV11-2; no firm D call. V gave up 7 bases and J gave up 2 bases, with 8 bases separating them. Germline CDR1 reads SGHAT; CDR2 reads FQNNGV. This CDR3 is 13 amino acids long. The CDR3 reads CASTRGTNEKLFF. In nucleotides, the CDR3 is TGTGCCAGCACCCGTGGGACTAATGAAAAACTGTTTTTT. The complete variable domain, with remaining parts taken from reference TRBV11-2 and TRBJ1-4, reads EAGVAQSPRYKIIEKRQSVAFWCNPISGHATLYWYQQILGQGPKLLIQFQNNGVVDDSQLPKDRFSAERLKGVDSTLKIQPAKLEDSAVYLCASTRGTNEKLFFGSGTQLSVL.

V usage is TRBV7-9 and J usage is TRBJ2-7, with 8 bases fitting TRBD1. Germline V gene data show CDR1 as SEHNR and CDR2 as FQNEAQ (reference sequence). Trimming removed 4 bases from V and 3 bases from J; junction bases left unmatched: 11. The CDR3 has 16 amino acids. The CDR3 DNA is TGTGCCAGCAGCTCGCAGGGGGCGGAGGGTTACTACGAGCAGTACTTC. This sequence encodes CASSSQGAEGYYEQYF.

The J gene is TRBJ1-3, the V gene TRBV9; 10 bases are a match to TRBD1. CDR1 and CDR2 (germline): SGDLS, YYNGEE. CDR3 length: 16 residues. V trimming: 3 bases; J trimming: 9 bases; junction bases outside the gene matches: 12. The CDR3 DNA is TGTGCCAGCAGCGCGGGGACAGGGGCAGTGATAGGCACCATATATTTT. This gives the protein CASSAGTGAVIGTIYF.

The rearrangement links TRBV25-1 to TRBJ2-1; 8 bases fit TRBD2. The CDR3 totals 17 residues. The V gene's germline CDR1 is MGHDK and CDR2 SYGVNS. The trim removed 5 bases at V and 4 bases at J, leaving 13 bases unmatched. Written as DNA, the CDR3 is TGTGCCAGCAGTAACCTCCTTGGCGGGAGGACTTACAATGAGCAGTTCTTC. Residues: CASSNLLGGRTYNEQFF.

The gene calls are TRBV9 and TRBJ2-7; tentatively, D is TRBD1 (5 bases). The ends were cut back, 0 bases at V and 3 bases at J, with 7 bases in the middle. The CDR3 length is 13 residues. Germline V gene data show CDR1 as SGDLS and CDR2 as YYNGEE. The CDR3 region has the DNA TGTGCCAGCAGCGTAGGACAGAGCTACGAGCAGTACTTC. Its translation: CASSVGQSYEQYF.

The CDR3 DNA sequence: TGTGCCAGCAGCCCTTGGACCTTCAACACTGAAGCTTTCTTT. Its translation: CASSPWTFNTEAFF. This chain links TRBV3-1 (or the pseudogene TRBV3-2) with TRBJ1-1; D unresolved. The germline CDR1 and CDR2 sequences are LGHDT and YNNKEL (reference sequence). CDR3 length: 14 amino acids. V dropped 4 bases and J dropped 2 bases, with 11 bases sitting between them.

The chain employs TRBV5-8 and TRBJ1-5; tentative D call: TRBD1 (5 bases). Trimming cost V 6 bases and J 7 bases, with 14 bases left between them. The CDR3 totals 13 residues. The germline V gene has CDR1 SGHTS and CDR2 YDEGEE. CDR3 region: CASKLQGSQPQHF. DNA for the CDR3: TGTGCCAGCAAGCTGCAGGGATCCCAGCCCCAGCATTTT. The entire variable domain, with the rest obtained from reference TRBV5-8 and TRBJ1-5, is as follows: EAGVTQSPTHLIKTRGQQATLRCSPISGHTSVYWYQQALGLGLQFLLWYDEGEERNRGNFPPRFSGRQFPNYSSELNVNALELEDSALYLCASKLQGSQPQHFGDGTRLSIL.

The J gene is TRBJ2-2, the V gene TRBV9, with D perhaps matching TRBD2 (6 bases). The germline V gene encodes CDR1 SGDLS and CDR2 YYNGEE. V was clipped by 2 bases and J by 1 base, with 9 bases between them. The CDR3 has 15 amino acids. The CDR3 DNA follows: TGTGCCAGCAGCGTGTACGGGGGGAACACCGGGGAGCTGTTTTTT. This codes for CASSVYGGNTGELFF.

J is TRBJ2-7 and V is TRBV24-1, with D perhaps matching TRBD2 (7 bases). This CDR3 has 13 residues. The germline V gene encodes CDR1 KGHDR and CDR2 SFDVKD. V lost 9 bases and J 3 bases, leaving 14 bases between the germline ends. The chain's CDR3 is CATSPGGDYEQYF. The DNA for the CDR3 is TGTGCCACCTCGCCGGGGGGCGACTACGAGCAGTACTTC.

This chain links TRBV6-2 or TRBV6-3 with TRBJ2-1; D remains ambiguous. The ends were cut back, 0 bases at V and 0 bases at J, with 15 bases in the middle. CDR3 length: 18 residues. Looked up from germline, CDR1 is MNHEY and CDR2 is SVGEGT. The CDR3 sequence: CASSYSSADLSSYNEQFF. CDR3 DNA: TGTGCCAGCAGTTACTCATCGGCAGACCTAAGCTCCTACAATGAGCAGTTCTTC.

This clone is a singleton in its sample. The gene calls are TRBV19 and TRBJ2-5; D remains ambiguous. CDR3 length equals 15 residues. Germline loops: CDR1 LNHDA, CDR2 SQIVND (reference sequence). V lost 5 bases to trimming and J lost 3 bases, with 16 bases between them. CDR3 loop: CASSEVVEKKETQYF. The CDR3, as DNA: TGTGCCAGTAGTGAAGTCGTCGAGAAGAAAGAGACCCAGTACTTC.

The V and J genes are TRBV7-2 and TRBJ2-5; D is undetermined. The CDR3 is 12 residues long. Trimming took off 1 base at V and 5 bases at J, with 5 bases between the two ends. Germline lookup yields CDR1 SGHTA and CDR2 FQGNSA. The CDR3 nucleotides read TGTGCCAGCAGCTTAGGGCCTGAGACCCAGTACTTC. Translated: CASSLGPETQYF.

The V and J genes are TRBV20-1 and TRBJ2-7; D is tentatively TRBD1 or TRBD2 (5 bases each). V lost 3 bases to trimming and J lost 2 bases, with 20 bases between them. Germline CDR1 is DFQATT and CDR2 is SNEGSKA (reference sequence). The CDR3 consists of 16 residues. Here the CDR3 DNA reads TGCAGTGCTAGTCGTTCTGGGTTTGGGGGTACCTACGAGCAGTACTTC. Its translation: CSASRSGFGGTYEQYF.

This chain uses TRBV20-1 with TRBJ1-1, with D tentatively TRBD1 (5 bases). This CDR3 spans 11 amino acids. The V gene's germline CDR1 is DFQATT and CDR2 SNEGSKA (reference sequence). This CDR3 reads CSSPGVTEAFF. CDR3 DNA sequence: TGCAGCAGTCCGGGGGTCACTGAAGCTTTCTTT.

This CDR3 reads CASSLVTNEAFF. The CDR3 coding sequence is TGCGCCAGCAGCTTGGTCACGAACGAAGCTTTCTTT. The chain is built from TRBV5-1 and TRBJ1-1; D is ambiguous. The V and J ends lost 0 bases and 8 bases respectively, with 8 bases between them. This CDR3 contains 12 residues. Germline V gene data show CDR1 as SGHRS and CDR2 as YFSETQ.

CDR3 residues: CATFCRGQGQETQYF. DNA of the CDR3: TGTGCCACCTTTTGTCGAGGACAGGGGCAAGAGACCCAGTACTTC. The V call is TRBV7-3, the J call TRBJ2-5; 9 bases map to TRBD1. Looked up from germline, CDR1 is SGHTA and CDR2 is FQGTGA. Trimming removed 10 bases from V and 2 bases from J; junction bases left unmatched: 11. This CDR3 is built from 15 residues.

The DNA for the CDR3 is TGTGCCAGCAGTACCACTACAGGAAACACCATATATTTT. Its translation: CASSTTTGNTIYF. The gene calls are TRBV12-3 or TRBV12-4 and TRBJ1-3; D is unclear. The V and J ends lost 5 bases and 4 bases respectively, with 9 bases between them. This CDR3 is built from 13 residues.

The rearrangement links TRBV11-2 to TRBJ1-2, with 7 bases lining up with TRBD1. Trimming cost V 0 bases and J 1 base; bases outside gene matches: 5. Germline-derived CDR1 and CDR2 are SGHAT and FQNNGV. The CDR3 is made up of 16 amino acids. CDR3 sequence (DNA): TGTGCCAGCAGCTTAGATCACAGGGGTCTTAACTATGGCTACACCTTC. Translated: CASSLDHRGLNYGYTF.

V gene TRBV7-3 combines with J gene TRBJ1-1, with 9 positions matching TRBD1. The CDR3 is made up of 15 amino acids. The ends lost 2 bases at V and 0 bases at J; junction bases unmatched: 1. Germline V lookup: CDR1 SGHTA, CDR2 FQGTGA. The DNA for the CDR3 is TGTGCCAGCAGCTTAGGACAGGGGATGAACACTGAAGCTTTCTTT. Encoded protein: CASSLGQGMNTEAFF.